Below, one TCR beta chain is given with its context. Via 5' RACE with UMI labels, TRB cDNA libraries were prepared. TCRdb reprocessed the 5' RACE reads and keeps a single row for each CDR3 protein, giving no DNA. This listing includes over 35,000 distinct CDR3 sequences. This specimen belongs to a study of CXCR3-negative and CXCR3-positive naive CD8 T cells. This CDR3 region has 18 residues. Germline lookup yields CDR1 SGHVS and CDR2 FQNEAQ. The clonotype comes from a human donor in good health. Some clones in this sample may be carry-over from other donors' samples. The gene calls are TRBV7-8 and TRBJ2-3; the TCRdb call, TRBD2, lacks DNA for checking. The sequenced material came from naive CXCR3- CD8+ T cells from blood. Subset noted: CD45RO-CCR7+CD27+CD95- naive CD8+ T cells lacking CXCR3 (TNR3-). CDR3 region: CASSLVATSGGTTDTQYF.